This T cell receptor beta chain was sequenced in a study of T-cell memory formation after mild COVID-19. V lost 1 base, J lost 1 base, and 11 bases lay in between. This CDR3 comprises 15 residues. Germline V gives CDR1 SGHRS, CDR2 YFSETQ. This clonotype was recorded a few times. Each CDR3 protein gets one entry after TCRdb re-called the 5' RACE reads with MiXCR. The data contain some 450,000 distinct CDR3 sequences, roughly 18% of them singletons. The specimen sequenced was PBMCs or a T cell subset sorted from them (not recorded which). The chain joins TRBV5-1 to TRBJ1-1; perhaps TRBD1 as D (5 bases). The clonotype originates from a man aged 18 to 29 who had mild COVID-19 (a few samples of this study predate the infection). Cell type and time point are not known. CDR3 sequence (DNA): TGCGCCAGCAGCTTGACAGGCTCAACGAACACTGAAGCTTTCTTT. Translated: CASSLTGSTNTEAFF.